This T cell receptor (beta chain) stems from a study of cytotoxic CD8 clonotypes in ibrutinib-treated CLL. About the research overall: Some 10 relapsed/refractory, approximately 15 treatment-naive; some 18 IGHV unmutated.

Per the germline V gene, CDR1 is ENHRY and CDR2 is SYGVKD. V was pared by 2 bases and J by 4 bases, with 12 bases between. CDR3 size: 15 residues. With regard to this clone: The antigen is unknown.

About 1.9 micrograms of genomic DNA came from cryopreserved PBMCs for TCR beta libraries. This table comes from immunoSEQ multiplex PCR, and its TCRdb copy is limited to in-frame clones, with some not included. The top ten clones hold about 5% of a sample with 250,000 to 350,000 clones, roughly 76% of them seen once. General observations from the study: Sustained-remission and progressing patients diverged in sampling times. Public clonotypes (which were uncommon) either contracted or remained stable on treatment.

The chain employs TRBV10-3 and TRBJ2-1; unclear D gene. The material sequenced was PBMCs, taken at disease progression, from a patient treated with ibrutinib. The sequence came from a human donor with chronic lymphocytic leukemia. The CDR3 loop reads CAISEDSGSYNEQFF. The DNA for the CDR3 is TGTGCCATCAGTGAGGACTCTGGCAGTTACAATGAGCAGTTCTTC.